This T cell receptor beta chain is from a study of T-cell reconstitution after alpha-beta-depleted transplantation in children. This clonotype was observed a handful of times. The J segment lost 5 bases and the V segment lost 2 bases, leaving 7 bases of the junction unmatched. The germline gives CDR1 MNHEY, CDR2 SMNVEV (reference sequence). The CDR3 runs to 16 residues. The TCRbeta library incorporated unique molecular identifiers. From the PCR reads, TCRdb called clonotypes with MiXCR, one entry per CDR3 protein. The table lists 450,000 to 600,000 distinct CDR3 sequences, around a third of them singletons.

The chain recombines TRBV27 with TRBJ2-2; 8 bases agree with TRBD2. This TCR came from a human donor who donated a stem cell graft to a child with aplastic anemia. The sample consisted of PBMCs from the stem cell graft donor, taken from the stem cell graft. The CDR3 region is CASSLTGTRRTGELFF. The DNA for the CDR3 is TGTGCCAGCAGTTTAACTGGGACTAGGCGTACCGGGGAGCTGTTTTTT.